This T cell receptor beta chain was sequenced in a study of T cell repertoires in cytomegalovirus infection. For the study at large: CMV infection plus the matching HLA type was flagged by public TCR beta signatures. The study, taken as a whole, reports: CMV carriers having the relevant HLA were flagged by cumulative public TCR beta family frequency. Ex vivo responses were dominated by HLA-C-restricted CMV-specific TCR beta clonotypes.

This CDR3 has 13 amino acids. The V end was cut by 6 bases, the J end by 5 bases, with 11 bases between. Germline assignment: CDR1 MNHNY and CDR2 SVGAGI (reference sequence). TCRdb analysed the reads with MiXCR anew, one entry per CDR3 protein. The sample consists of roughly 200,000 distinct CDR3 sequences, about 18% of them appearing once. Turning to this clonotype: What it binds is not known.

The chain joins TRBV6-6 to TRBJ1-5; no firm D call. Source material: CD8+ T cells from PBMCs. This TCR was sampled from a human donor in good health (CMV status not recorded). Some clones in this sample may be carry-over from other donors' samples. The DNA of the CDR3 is TGTGCCAGCAGCCACCTGGGCCATCAGCCCCAGCATTTT. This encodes CASSHLGHQPQHF.